What follows are 2 T cell receptor beta chains derived from one specimen sequenced in a study of blood T cell repertoires in COVID-19. The repertoire was sequenced with immunoSEQ multiplex PCR; TCRdb's copy has only in-frame clones and lacks some. This sample has 200,000 to 300,000 clones; about 91% occur once, and the top ten carry approximately 2.5%. The sample consisted of peripheral blood. The receptor source for this set is a person aged 18-30 years with COVID-19, enrolled during active disease.

The chain recombines TRBV24-1 with TRBJ2-1, with 15 bases matching TRBD2. The CDR3 runs to 17 residues. The V gene's germline CDR1 is KGHDR and CDR2 SFDVKD. With V trimmed by 4 bases and J by 3 bases, 3 bases remained unmatched. DNA for the CDR3: TGTGCCACCAGTGAGGGGACTAGCGGGGGGTTCTACAATGAGCAGTTCTTC. This sequence encodes CATSEGTSGGFYNEQFF.

The CDR3 DNA follows: TGTGCCAGCAGTTTAGGTGGACAGGGTGTCTACACCTTC. This translates into CASSLGGQGVYTF. J is TRBJ1-2 and V is TRBV12-3 or TRBV12-4; 8 bases match TRBD1. The V and J ends lost 1 base and 10 bases, in that order; junction bases with no gene match: 5. The CDR3 has 13 amino acids.